This T cell receptor beta chain emerged from a study of shared clonotypes between healthy human individuals. V trimming: 0 bases; J trimming: 7 bases; junction bases outside the gene matches: 11. Germline CDR1 is LNHNV and CDR2 is YYDKDF (reference sequence). The CDR3 sequence is 16 residues long. With regard to this clone: Its specificity is unknown.

Overall study findings and caveats: In this cohort, only blood was sampled, and tissue repertoires likely differ.

Tens of thousands of T cell genomes (roughly 190 ng DNA) went into each sorted-subset replicate. Sequenced by immunoSEQ multiplex PCR; TCRdb stores in-frame clones only, minus some. The table lists more than 1,200,000 clones, about 98.5% of them singletons, with about 0.4% in the top ten. The J gene is TRBJ2-7, the V gene TRBV15, with 8 positions matching TRBD2. The sequenced sample was naive CD4+ T cells sorted from blood. The subset: CD45RA+ positively selected. The source is a man between 25 and 39 years old in good health. The CDR3 nucleotides are TGTGCCACCAGCAGAGATGGGACTAGGCTTCTGGGGGAGCAGTACTTC. Residues: CATSRDGTRLLGEQYF. Filled out from reference TRBV15 and TRBJ2-7, the complete variable domain reads DAMVIQNPRYQVTQFGKPVTLSCSQTLNHNVMYWYQQKSSQAPKLLFHYYDKDFNNEADTPDNFQSRRPNTSFCFLDIRSPGLGDTAMYLCATSRDGTRLLGEQYFGPGTRLTVT.